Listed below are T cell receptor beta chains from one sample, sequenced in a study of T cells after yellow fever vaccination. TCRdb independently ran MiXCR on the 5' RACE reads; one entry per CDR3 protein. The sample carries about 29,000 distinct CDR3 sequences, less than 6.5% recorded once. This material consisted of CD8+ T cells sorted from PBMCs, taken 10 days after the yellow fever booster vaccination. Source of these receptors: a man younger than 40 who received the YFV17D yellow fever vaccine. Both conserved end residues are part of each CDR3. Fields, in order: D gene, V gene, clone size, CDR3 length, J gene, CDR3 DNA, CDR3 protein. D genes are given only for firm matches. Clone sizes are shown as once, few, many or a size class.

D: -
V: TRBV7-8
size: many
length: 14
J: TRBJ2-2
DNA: TGTGCCAGCAGCTTAGATGAGTCCCCCGGGGAGCTGTTTTTT
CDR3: CASSLDESPGELFF

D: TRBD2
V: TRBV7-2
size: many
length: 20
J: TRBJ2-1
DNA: TGTGCCAGCAGCTTACACGCTAAACACGGGACTAGCGGGAGCTACAATGAGCAGTTCTTC
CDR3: CASSLHAKHGTSGSYNEQFF

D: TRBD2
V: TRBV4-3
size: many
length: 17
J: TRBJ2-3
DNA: TGCGCCAGCAGCCAGCACTTCTCTAGCGGGAGGTTAGATACGCAGTATTTT
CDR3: CASSQHFSSGRLDTQYF

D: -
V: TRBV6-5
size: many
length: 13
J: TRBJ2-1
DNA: TGTGCCAGCAGTTACTCGAGGGACAATGAGCAGTTCTTC
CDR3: CASSYSRDNEQFF

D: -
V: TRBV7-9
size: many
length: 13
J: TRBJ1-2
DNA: TGTGCCAGCACCCCCCCCCAATCCTATGGCTACACCTTC
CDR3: CASTPPQSYGYTF

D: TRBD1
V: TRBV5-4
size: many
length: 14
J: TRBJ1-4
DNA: TGTGCCAGCAGCTTGGGACAGGGGGCCGAAAAACTGTTTTTT
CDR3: CASSLGQGAEKLFF

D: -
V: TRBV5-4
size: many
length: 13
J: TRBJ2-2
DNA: TGTGCCAGCACCTTACTAGCTACCGGGGAGCTGTTTTTT
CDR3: CASTLLATGELFF

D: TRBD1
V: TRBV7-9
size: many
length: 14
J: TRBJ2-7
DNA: TGTGCCAGCAGAGAGGACGGGACAGGGGGTGAGCAGTACTTC
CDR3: CASREDGTGGEQYF

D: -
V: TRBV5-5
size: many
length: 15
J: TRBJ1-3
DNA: TGTGCCAGCAGCTGGACGCATAGCTCTGGAAACACCATATATTTT
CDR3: CASSWTHSSGNTIYF

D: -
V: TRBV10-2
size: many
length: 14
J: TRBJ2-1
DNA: TGCGCCAGCAGTGAGTCGATCCGGGCCCGCAAGCAGTTCTTC
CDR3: CASSESIRARKQFF

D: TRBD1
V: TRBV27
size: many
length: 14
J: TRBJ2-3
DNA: TGTGCCAGCAGTATAGGGGGCGCGACAGATACGCAGTATTTT
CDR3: CASSIGGATDTQYF

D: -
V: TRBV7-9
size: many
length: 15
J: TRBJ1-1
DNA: TGTGCCAGCAGCCGCATTGGGGGGGAAATCACTGAAGCTTTCTTT
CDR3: CASSRIGGEITEAFF

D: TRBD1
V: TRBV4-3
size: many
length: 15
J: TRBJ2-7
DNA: TGCGCCAGCAGCCACGCCGGGACAGGCACCTACGAGCAGTACTTC
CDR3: CASSHAGTGTYEQYF

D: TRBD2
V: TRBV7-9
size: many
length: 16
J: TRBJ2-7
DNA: TGTGCCAGCAGCTCCCCACGTAGCGGGGATGGGTACGAGCAGTACTTC
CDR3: CASSSPRSGDGYEQYF

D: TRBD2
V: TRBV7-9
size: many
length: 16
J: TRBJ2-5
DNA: TGTGCCAGCAGCGTCTACGAGGGACTAGCGGAAGAGACCCAGTACTTC
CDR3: CASSVYEGLAEETQYF

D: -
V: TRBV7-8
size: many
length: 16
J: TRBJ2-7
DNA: TGTGCCAGCAGCTTAGCGTCCGACGGGAGCTCCTACGAGCAGTACTTC
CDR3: CASSLASDGSSYEQYF